This paragraph covers one T cell receptor (beta chain) sequence. This entry belongs to a study of blood T cell repertoires in COVID-19. With V trimmed by 0 bases and J by 3 bases, 11 bases remained unmatched. The germline V gene has CDR1 ENHRY and CDR2 SYGVKD. The CDR3 consists of 18 residues. Sequenced by immunoSEQ multiplex PCR; TCRdb stores in-frame clones only, minus some. In the table there are just over 250,000 clones, about nine tenths of which are singletons. Sequenced material: peripheral blood. The rearrangement uses TRBV10-3 and TRBJ2-4; 7 positions match TRBD1. The clonotype originates from a man aged 35 to 55 who had recovered from COVID-19. This CDR3 is CAISESMVRGQGKNIQYF. The CDR3 DNA follows: TGTGCCATCAGTGAGTCGATGGTTAGGGGGCAAGGCAAAAACATTCAGTACTTC.